The TCR beta chain described here comes from a study of OX40 agonist ivuxolimab in advanced cancers. The overall study: At doses from 0.01 to 10 mg/kg, patients were given intravenous ivuxolimab every 2 weeks. A mean age of approximately 58 years, range about 20 to 90, was recorded, and roughly 83% were male.

The CDR3 is 15 residues long. The germline CDR1 and CDR2 sequences are SGDLS and YYNGEE. With V trimmed by 2 bases and J by 6 bases, 6 bases remained unmatched. Using immunoSEQ multiplex PCR, the repertoire was profiled, and TCRdb retains in-frame clones only, with some absent. The sample shows 80,000 to 130,000 clones, roughly nine tenths of them seen only once. Remarks on this clone: The antigen remains undetermined.

Study results and limitations: At 0.1 to 3.0 mg/kg and by week 6, clonal expansion occurred in CD4+ and CD8+ blood T cells.

The receptor comes from an adult with an advanced solid tumor such as melanoma, head and neck, liver or kidney cancer. The sample consisted of CD4+ or CD8+ T cells sorted from blood, taken in a trial of the OX40 agonist ivuxolimab. V and J are TRBV9 and TRBJ2-1, with 9 bases that match TRBD1. In nucleotides, the CDR3 is TGTGCCAGCAGCGTGGGGACAGGGCAGGTCAATGAGCAGTTCTTC. Protein product: CASSVGTGQVNEQFF.